The 14 T cell receptor beta chains below all came from one sample that was sequenced in a study of tissue T cells after allogeneic stem cell transplantation (dated by TCRdb to between 2021 and 2022). According to the study, the label for this sample's time point signals: mouse harvest day 14 after allogeneic transplant. Mouse grafts consisting of 10^7 T-cell-depleted bone marrow cells combined with 10^6 splenic CD5+ T cells were administered by tail vein injection. Library preparation used the immunoSEQ multiplex PCR assay. What TCRdb holds here is the immuneACCESS table cut down to in-frame rearrangements. Part of the clones is not present; checked against another copy, under half of the missing clones reflect an unresolved V gene, and the others are unexplained. The sample data list about 2,800 clones, and less than 50% of these were observed just once. Around 35% of the sample lies in the top ten.

Sequencing input: lymph node tissue. These receptors were collected from a female BALB/c mouse given C57BL/6 T cells with graft-versus-host disease after an allogeneic hematopoietic cell transplant.

On this clone: These gene names are mouse names. With the read ending 1 residue before the CDR3 end, the germline J gene is used to fill in that end. The chain carries TRBV13-3 and TRBJ2-4; D may be TRBD2 (7 bases). The CDR3 has 15 residues. Germline V lookup: CDR1 NNHDY, CDR2 SYVADS. The V gene lost 3 bases and the J gene lost 3 bases, with 14 bases spanning the gap. The sequenced CDR3 bases are TGTGCCAGCAGTGCGCTGGGGGCTGGGCAAAACACCTTGTAC. This translates into CASSALGAGQNTLY. The entire CDR3 reads CASSALGAGQNTLYF.

As concerns this clone: The gene names given are mouse names. The observed sequence ends 1 residue before the CDR3 terminus, with the missing tail filled in from the germline J gene. The V call is TRBV15, the J call TRBJ2-3; D is undetermined. CDR1 SGHND and CDR2 FRSKSL come from the germline V gene. Trimming shortened V by 1 base and J by 0 bases, and 5 bases separated the two germline ends. The CDR3 extends over 14 amino acids. The DNA read from the CDR3 is TGTGCCAGCAGTTTAGAAGTTAGTGCAGAAACGCTGTAT. Translating it yields CASSLEVSAETLY. The full CDR3 protein is CASSLEVSAETLYF.

As concerns this clone: The gene names given are mouse names. The sequenced fragment ends 1 residue before the CDR3 boundary, so the rest is inferred from the germline J gene. This chain uses TRBV26 with TRBJ2-4; possibly TRBD1 or TRBD2 for D (5 bases each). The ends were cut back, 4 bases at V and 4 bases at J, with 9 bases in the middle. This CDR3 is 13 amino acids long. The germline V gene has CDR1 KGHPV and CDR2 FQNQEV (reference sequence). The CDR3 protein is CASSRDGKNTLYF. Incomplete CDR3 DNA: TGTGCCAGCAGTCGGGACGGAAAAAACACCTTGTAC.

This clone was seen a few times. Gene names are mouse gene names. The CDR3 is cut off 1 residue early in the read; its end comes from the germline J gene. This sequence joins TRBV13-1 and TRBJ2-7; D gene uncertain. Looked up from germline, CDR1 is NSHNY and CDR2 is SYGAGN. The CDR3 covers 9 residues. Trimming removed 0 bases at V and 8 bases at J, with 0 bases between. This CDR3 is CASSDEQYF. The sequenced CDR3 bases are TGTGCCAGCAGTGATGAACAGTAC.

Concerning this clone: Each gene name is a mouse one. The read stops 1 residue short of the end of the CDR3; the missing end is completed from the germline J gene. The chain combines TRBV26 with TRBJ1-2; D gene unclear. The V and J ends lost 0 bases and 2 bases respectively, with 4 bases between them. The CDR3 is 13 residues long. CDR1 KGHPV and CDR2 FQNQEV come from the germline V gene (reference sequence). CDR3 sequence reads: CASSLSRNSDYTF. The CDR3 bases that were read are TGTGCCAGCAGTCTGTCCCGCAACTCCGACTACACC.

For this clone: Here the gene names and germline are mouse. The read gets to within 1 residue of the CDR3 end, and the germline J gene fills in the rest. This chain connects TRBV5 to TRBJ1-4, with 7 bases that match TRBD1. Unmatched junction bases numbered 2, after V lost 0 bases and J lost 4 bases. This CDR3 has 15 amino acids. Germline assignment: CDR1 LGHNA and CDR2 YNLKQL (reference sequence). This chain's CDR3 is CASSQDRGGNERLFF. CDR3 DNA, as far as it was read: TGTGCCAGCAGCCAAGACAGGGGGGGCAACGAAAGATTATTT.

Note on this clone: Since a much larger clone is just one base distant, this may be a read error. Gene labels here are mouse ones. The read ends 1 residue shy of where the CDR3 ends; the end is completed using the germline J gene. The chain couples TRBV4 to TRBJ2-1; TRBD1 might be the D (6 bases). Germline CDR1 reads LGHDT; CDR2 reads YNNKQL (reference sequence). V gave up 5 bases and J gave up 3 bases, with 8 bases separating them. The CDR3 has 13 residues. The CDR3 DNA, read in part, is TGTGCCAGCAGCCGGGACATCTATGCTGAGCAGTTC. Encoded protein: CASSRDIYAEQF. The whole CDR3 region reads CASSRDIYAEQFF.

This clone appeared a few times. Gene names and germline match the mouse. The missing CDR3 end, 1 residue past where the read stops, is filled in from the germline J gene. This rearrangement joins TRBV2 to TRBJ2-1, with 8 bases aligning to TRBD1. This CDR3 contains 15 residues. Germline V gives CDR1 LGHNA, CDR2 YSYQKL. V was clipped by 4 bases and J by 2 bases; unmatched bases: 4. Partial CDR3 DNA: TGTGCCAGCAGCCGCCAGACAGGGGACTATGCTGAGCAGTTC. Amino acids: CASSRQTGDYAEQF. The CDR3 reads in full as CASSRQTGDYAEQFF.

To note about this clone: Gene names are mouse gene names. The read halts 1 residue ahead of the CDR3 end, with the missing end drawn from the germline J gene. The genes are TRBV19 and TRBJ1-1, with 7 bases lining up with TRBD1. The germline CDR1 and CDR2 sequences are FNHDT and SITEND (reference sequence). Losses at the gene ends were 2 bases for V and 4 bases for J; bases not matched to a gene: 5. This CDR3 comprises 14 residues. The DNA read from the CDR3 is TGTGCCAGCAGTATGGGGACAGTGGGCACAGAAGTCTTC. Amino acids: CASSMGTVGTEVF. The CDR3, in full, reads CASSMGTVGTEVFF.

Comment on this clone: Gene names and germline refer to mouse. The CDR3 extends 1 residue past the end of the read, so its final part is completed from the germline J gene. The chain employs TRBV26 and TRBJ1-1, with 11 positions matching TRBD1. This CDR3 is 13 amino acids long. Looked up from germline, CDR1 is KGHPV and CDR2 is FQNQEV (reference sequence). J lost 6 bases, V lost 5 bases, and 2 bases had no gene match. CDR3 region: CASSSGQGAEVFF. Incomplete CDR3 DNA: TGTGCCAGCAGTTCGGGACAGGGGGCAGAAGTCTTC. The full variable domain, rest sourced from reference TRBV26 and TRBJ1-1, is NSKVIQTPRYLVKGQGQKAKMRCIPEKGHPVVFWYQQNKNNEFKFLINFQNQEVLQQIDMTEKRFSAECPSNSPCSLEIQSSEAGDSALYLCASSSGQGAEVFFGKGTRLTVV.

A note on this clone: Gene and germline names: mouse. The read ends 1 residue before the CDR3 terminus; that terminus is restored from the germline J gene. The V gene is TRBV26, the J gene TRBJ2-5; no reliable D call. From germline, CDR1 is KGHPV and CDR2 FQNQEV (reference sequence). This CDR3 spans 13 amino acids. The V gene lost 2 bases and the J gene lost 0 bases, with 3 bases spanning the gap. The sequenced part of the CDR3 DNA is TGTGCCAGCAGTCTGGTTAACCAAGACACCCAGTAC. It specifies CASSLVNQDTQY. The entire CDR3 reads CASSLVNQDTQYF.

To note about this clone: Mouse names are used for the genes. The read ends 1 residue before the CDR3 terminus; that terminus is restored from the germline J gene. The rearrangement joins TRBV5 to TRBJ2-7; unclear D gene. The CDR3 contains 11 residues. The germline gives CDR1 LGHNA, CDR2 YNLKQL (reference sequence). V lost 2 bases and J 7 bases, leaving 6 bases between the germline ends. The sequenced part of the CDR3 DNA is TGTGCCAGCAGCCAACCGACAGAACAGTAC. Its translation is CASSQPTEQY. The CDR3 in its entirety is CASSQPTEQYF.

In the case of this clone: Gene names refer to mouse genes. Read data end 1 residue before the CDR3 end; the end is taken from the germline J gene. V and J are TRBV12-2 and TRBJ2-7; D may be TRBD1 or TRBD2 (5 bases each). CDR1 is SGHLS, CDR2 HYDKME, per germline. The CDR3 contains 13 residues. V gave up 0 bases and J gave up 6 bases, with 11 bases separating them. CDR3 bases read: TGTGCCAGCTCTCTCGAAGGGGCGCGTGAACAGTAC. Its translation is CASSLEGAREQY. Given in full, the CDR3 is CASSLEGAREQYF.

This clone has more than one count but fewer than ten. Gene names follow the mouse nomenclature. Read coverage stops 1 residue before the CDR3 terminus; the germline J gene supplies the remainder. The chain links TRBV3 to TRBJ2-1; TRBD2 matches 9 bases. Germline values: CDR1 SNHLY, CDR2 FYNGKV (reference sequence). Trimming at V came to 5 bases and at J to 1 base, leaving 3 bases not matched to a gene. The CDR3 length is 15 residues. The CDR3 loop reads CASSLGGRNYAEQFF. The covered CDR3 bases are TGTGCCAGCAGCCTGGGGGGGAGGAACTATGCTGAGCAGTTC.